This TCR beta chain was obtained from a study of blood T cell repertoires in COVID-19. In the study overall: Acute-phase and convalescent COVID-19 samples originated in the United States, Italy and Spain. The analysed material was cDNA or gDNA that came from T cells, B-cell-depleted T cells, or PBMCs.

Per the authors' pipeline: Reference gene primer amplification gave estimated nucleated cell counts. Generated by immunoSEQ multiplex PCR, the TCRdb table keeps only in-frame clones and is missing some. Clonal size and the V and J genes are those of that table, whereas D and trimming came from the DNA. The sample consists of 250,000 to 350,000 clones, approximately 83% of them appearing once. The germline V and J ends were trimmed by 4 bases and 8 bases, with 9 bases remaining between them. CDR1 is SGHRS and CDR2 is YFSETQ in the germline V gene. This CDR3 spans 12 amino acids. V usage is TRBV5-1 and J usage is TRBJ2-2; D gene ambiguous. The receptor was isolated from a person between 70 and 80 years old with COVID-19, enrolled during active disease. Sequencing was done on a sample of peripheral blood. The CDR3: CASSEARGELFF. CDR3 coding DNA: TGCGCCAGCAGCGAAGCGCGGGGGGAGCTGTTTTTT.